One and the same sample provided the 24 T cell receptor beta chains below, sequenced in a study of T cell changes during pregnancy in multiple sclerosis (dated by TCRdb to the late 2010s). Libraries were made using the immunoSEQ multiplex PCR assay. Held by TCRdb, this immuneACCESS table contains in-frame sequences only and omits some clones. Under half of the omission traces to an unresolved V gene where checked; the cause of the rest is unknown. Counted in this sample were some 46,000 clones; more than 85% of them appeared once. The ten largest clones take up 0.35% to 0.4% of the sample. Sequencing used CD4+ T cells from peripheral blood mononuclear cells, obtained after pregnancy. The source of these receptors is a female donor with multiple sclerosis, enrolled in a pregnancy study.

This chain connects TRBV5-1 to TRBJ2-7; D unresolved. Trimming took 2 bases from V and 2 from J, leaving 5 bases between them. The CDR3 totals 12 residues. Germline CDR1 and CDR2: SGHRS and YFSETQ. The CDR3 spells CASSFGAYEQYF. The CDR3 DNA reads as TGCGCCAGCAGCTTTGGAGCCTACGAGCAGTACTTC. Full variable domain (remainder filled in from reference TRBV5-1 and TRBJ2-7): KAGVTQTPRYLIKTRGQQVTLSCSPISGHRSVSWYQQTPGQGLQFLFEYFSETQRNKGNFPGRFSGRQFSNSRSEMNVSTLELGDSALYLCASSFGAYEQYFGPGTRLTVT.

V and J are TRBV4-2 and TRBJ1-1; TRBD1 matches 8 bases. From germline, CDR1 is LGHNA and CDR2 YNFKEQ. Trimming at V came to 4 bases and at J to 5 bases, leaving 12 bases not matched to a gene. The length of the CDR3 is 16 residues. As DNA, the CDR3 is TGTGCCAGCAGCCGAATTGGACAGGGCGGGAGAACTGAAGCTTTCTTT. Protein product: CASSRIGQGGRTEAFF.

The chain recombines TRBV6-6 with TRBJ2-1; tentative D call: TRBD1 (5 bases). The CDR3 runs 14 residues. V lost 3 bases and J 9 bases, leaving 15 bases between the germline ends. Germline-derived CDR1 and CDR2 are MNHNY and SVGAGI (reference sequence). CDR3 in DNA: TGTGCCAGCAGTTATGACAACTCACAGGTTGAGCAGTTCTTC. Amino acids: CASSYDNSQVEQFF.

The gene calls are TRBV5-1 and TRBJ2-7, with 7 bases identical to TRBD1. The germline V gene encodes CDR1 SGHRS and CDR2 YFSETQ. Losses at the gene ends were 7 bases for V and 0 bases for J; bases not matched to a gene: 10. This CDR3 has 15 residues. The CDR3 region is CASFSGTANSYEQYF. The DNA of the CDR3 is TGCGCCAGCTTTTCCGGGACAGCGAACTCCTACGAGCAGTACTTC.

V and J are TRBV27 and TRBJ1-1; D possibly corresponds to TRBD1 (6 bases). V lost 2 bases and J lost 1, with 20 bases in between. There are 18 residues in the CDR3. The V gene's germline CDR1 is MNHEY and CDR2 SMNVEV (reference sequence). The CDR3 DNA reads TGTGCCAGCAGTTTAAGAGGGGTTGGGGGCGGAACGAACACTGAAGCTTTCTTT. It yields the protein CASSLRGVGGGTNTEAFF.

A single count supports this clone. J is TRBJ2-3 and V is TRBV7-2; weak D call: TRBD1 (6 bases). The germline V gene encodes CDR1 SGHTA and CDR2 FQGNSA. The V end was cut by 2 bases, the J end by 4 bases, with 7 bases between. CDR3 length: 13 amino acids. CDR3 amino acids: CASSLQGPDTQYF. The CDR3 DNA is TGTGCCAGCAGCTTACAGGGGCCAGATACGCAGTATTTT. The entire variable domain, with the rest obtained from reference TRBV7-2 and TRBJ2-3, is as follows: GAGVSQSPSNKVTEKGKDVELRCDPISGHTALYWYRQSLGQGLEFLIYFQGNSAPDKSGLPSDRFSAERTGGSVSTLTIQRTQQEDSAVYLCASSLQGPDTQYFGPGTRLTVL.

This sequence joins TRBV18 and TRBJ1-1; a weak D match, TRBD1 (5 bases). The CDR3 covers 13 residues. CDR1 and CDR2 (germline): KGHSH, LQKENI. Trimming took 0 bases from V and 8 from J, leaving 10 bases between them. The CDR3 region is CASSPPNRNEAFF. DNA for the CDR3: TGTGCCAGCTCACCACCTAACAGGAACGAAGCTTTCTTT.

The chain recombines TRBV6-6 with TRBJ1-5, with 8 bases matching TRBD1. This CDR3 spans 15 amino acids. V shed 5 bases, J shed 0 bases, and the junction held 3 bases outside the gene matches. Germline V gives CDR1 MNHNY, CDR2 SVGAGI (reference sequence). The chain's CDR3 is CASSLTGASNQPQHF. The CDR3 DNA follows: TGTGCCAGCAGTCTGACAGGGGCTAGCAATCAGCCCCAGCATTTT.

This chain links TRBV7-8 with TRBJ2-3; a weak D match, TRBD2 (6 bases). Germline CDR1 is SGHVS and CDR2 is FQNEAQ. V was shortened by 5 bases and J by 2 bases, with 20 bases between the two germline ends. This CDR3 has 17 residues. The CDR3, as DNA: TGTGCCAGCAGCCCCGGTGGAGGGATACCACTCACAGATACGCAGTATTTT. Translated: CASSPGGGIPLTDTQYF. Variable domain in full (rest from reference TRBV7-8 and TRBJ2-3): GAGVSQSPRYKVAKRGQDVALRCDPISGHVSLFWYQQALGQGPEFLTYFQNEAQLDKSGLPSDRFFAERPEGSVSTLKIQRTQQEDSAVYLCASSPGGGIPLTDTQYFGPGTRLTVL.

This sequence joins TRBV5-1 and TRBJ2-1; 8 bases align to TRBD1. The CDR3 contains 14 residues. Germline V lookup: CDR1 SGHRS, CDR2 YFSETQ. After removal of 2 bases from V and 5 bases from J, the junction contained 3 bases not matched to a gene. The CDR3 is CASSFGTGDNEQFF. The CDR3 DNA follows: TGCGCCAGCAGCTTCGGGACAGGAGACAATGAGCAGTTCTTC.

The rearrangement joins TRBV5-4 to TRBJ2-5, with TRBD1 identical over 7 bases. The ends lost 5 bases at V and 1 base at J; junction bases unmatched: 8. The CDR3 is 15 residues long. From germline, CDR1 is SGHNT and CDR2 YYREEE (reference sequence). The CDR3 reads CASSLPGQPQETQYF. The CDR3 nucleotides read TGTGCCAGCAGTCTACCGGGACAGCCCCAAGAGACCCAGTACTTC.

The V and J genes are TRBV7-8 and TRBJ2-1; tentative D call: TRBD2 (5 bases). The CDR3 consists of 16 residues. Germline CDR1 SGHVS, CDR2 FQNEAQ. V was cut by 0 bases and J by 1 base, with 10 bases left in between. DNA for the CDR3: TGTGCCAGCAGCTTAGCGACCGGGATTTCCTACAATGAGCAGTTCTTC. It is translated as CASSLATGISYNEQFF. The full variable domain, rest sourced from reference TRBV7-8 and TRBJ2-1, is GAGVSQSPRYKVAKRGQDVALRCDPISGHVSLFWYQQALGQGPEFLTYFQNEAQLDKSGLPSDRFFAERPEGSVSTLKIQRTQQEDSAVYLCASSLATGISYNEQFFGPGTRLTVL.

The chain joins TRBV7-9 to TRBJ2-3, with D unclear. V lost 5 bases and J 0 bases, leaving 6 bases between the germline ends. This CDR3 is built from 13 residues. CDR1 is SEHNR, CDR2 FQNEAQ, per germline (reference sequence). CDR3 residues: CASSDTSTDTQYF. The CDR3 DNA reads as TGTGCCAGCAGCGACACTAGCACAGATACGCAGTATTTT.

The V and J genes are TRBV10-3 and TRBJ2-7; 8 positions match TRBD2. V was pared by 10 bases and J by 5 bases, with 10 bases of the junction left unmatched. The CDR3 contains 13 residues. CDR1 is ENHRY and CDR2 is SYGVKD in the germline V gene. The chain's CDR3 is CATRTSLLNEQYF. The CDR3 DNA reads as TGTGCCACACGGACTAGCCTTTTGAACGAGCAGTACTTC.

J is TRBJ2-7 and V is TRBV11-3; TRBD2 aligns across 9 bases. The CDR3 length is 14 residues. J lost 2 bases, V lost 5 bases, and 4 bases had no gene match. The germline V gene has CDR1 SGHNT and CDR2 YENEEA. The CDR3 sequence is CASSRSGRAYEQYF. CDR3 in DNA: TGTGCCAGCAGCCGTAGCGGGAGAGCCTACGAGCAGTACTTC.

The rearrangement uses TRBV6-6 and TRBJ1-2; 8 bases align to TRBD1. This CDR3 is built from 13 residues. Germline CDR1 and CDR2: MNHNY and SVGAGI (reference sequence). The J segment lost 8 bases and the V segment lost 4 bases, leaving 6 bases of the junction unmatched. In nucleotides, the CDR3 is TGTGCCAGCAGTTTGGACAGGGTGGAGGGCTACACCTTC. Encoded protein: CASSLDRVEGYTF.

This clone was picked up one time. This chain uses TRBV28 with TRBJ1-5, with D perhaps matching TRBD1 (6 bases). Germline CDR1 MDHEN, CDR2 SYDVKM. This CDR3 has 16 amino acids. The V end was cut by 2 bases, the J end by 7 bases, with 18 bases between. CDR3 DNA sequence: TGTGCCAGCAGTTTAGTGGCAGGGGTCCAGGGACAGCCCCAGCATTTT. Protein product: CASSLVAGVQGQPQHF.

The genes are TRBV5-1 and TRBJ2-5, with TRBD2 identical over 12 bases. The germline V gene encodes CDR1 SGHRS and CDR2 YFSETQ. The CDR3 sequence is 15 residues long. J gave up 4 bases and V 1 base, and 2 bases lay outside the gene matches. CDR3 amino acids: CASSLLTSGRETQYF. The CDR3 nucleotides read TGCGCCAGCAGCTTGCTGACTAGCGGGAGAGAGACCCAGTACTTC.

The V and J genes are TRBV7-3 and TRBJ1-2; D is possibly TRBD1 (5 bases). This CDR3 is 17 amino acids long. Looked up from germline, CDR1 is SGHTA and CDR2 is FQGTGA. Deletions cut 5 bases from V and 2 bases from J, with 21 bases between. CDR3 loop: CASSPLMSQGGNYGYTF. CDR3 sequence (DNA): TGTGCCAGCAGCCCCCTCATGTCGCAGGGAGGCAACTATGGCTACACCTTC.

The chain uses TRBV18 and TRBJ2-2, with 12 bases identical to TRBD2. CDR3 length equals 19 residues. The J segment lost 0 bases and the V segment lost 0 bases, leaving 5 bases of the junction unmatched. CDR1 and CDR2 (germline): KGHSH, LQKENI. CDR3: CASSPPGLAGSANTGELFF. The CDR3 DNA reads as TGTGCCAGCTCACCACCGGGACTAGCGGGCTCCGCGAACACCGGGGAGCTGTTTTTT.

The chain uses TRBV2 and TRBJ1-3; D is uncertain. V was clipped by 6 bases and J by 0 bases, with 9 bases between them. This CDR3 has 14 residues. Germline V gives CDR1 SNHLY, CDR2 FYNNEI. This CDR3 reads CASSLRSSGNTIYF. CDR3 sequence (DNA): TGTGCCAGCAGCCTACGAAGCTCTGGAAACACCATATATTTT.

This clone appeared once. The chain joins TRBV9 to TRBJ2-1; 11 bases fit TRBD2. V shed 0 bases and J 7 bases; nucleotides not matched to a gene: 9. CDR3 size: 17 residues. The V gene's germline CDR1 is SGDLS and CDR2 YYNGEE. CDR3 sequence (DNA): TGTGCCAGCAGCGTAGATTTAGCGGGAGGGCCGATGAATGAGCAGTTCTTC. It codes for CASSVDLAGGPMNEQFF.

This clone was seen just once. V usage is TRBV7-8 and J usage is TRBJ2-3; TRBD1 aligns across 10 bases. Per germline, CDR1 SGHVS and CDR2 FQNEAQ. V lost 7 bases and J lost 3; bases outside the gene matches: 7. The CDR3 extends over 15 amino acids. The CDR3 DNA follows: TGTGCCAGCATCAGGACAGGGGGTCGGACAGATACGCAGTATTTT. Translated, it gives CASIRTGGRTDTQYF.

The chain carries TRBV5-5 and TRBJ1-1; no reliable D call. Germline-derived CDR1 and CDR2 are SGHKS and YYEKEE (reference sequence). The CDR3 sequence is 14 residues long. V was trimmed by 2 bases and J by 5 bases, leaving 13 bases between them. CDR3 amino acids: CASSFSPGGTEAFF. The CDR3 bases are TGTGCCAGCAGCTTCTCCCCGGGTGGGACTGAAGCTTTCTTT.